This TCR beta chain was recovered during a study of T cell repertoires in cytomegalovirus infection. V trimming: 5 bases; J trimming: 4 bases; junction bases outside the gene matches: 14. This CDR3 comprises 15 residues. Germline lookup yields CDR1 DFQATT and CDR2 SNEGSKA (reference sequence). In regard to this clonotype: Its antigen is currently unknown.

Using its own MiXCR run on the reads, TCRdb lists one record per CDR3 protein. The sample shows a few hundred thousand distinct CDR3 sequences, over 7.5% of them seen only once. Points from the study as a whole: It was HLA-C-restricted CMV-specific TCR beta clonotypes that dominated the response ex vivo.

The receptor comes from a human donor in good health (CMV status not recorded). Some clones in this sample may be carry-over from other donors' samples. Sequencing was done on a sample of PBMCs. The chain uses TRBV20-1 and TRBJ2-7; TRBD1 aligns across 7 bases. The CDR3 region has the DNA TGCAGTGCTGGCTCCTCGACAGGGCTTAATTACGAGCAGTACTTC. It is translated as CSAGSSTGLNYEQYF.